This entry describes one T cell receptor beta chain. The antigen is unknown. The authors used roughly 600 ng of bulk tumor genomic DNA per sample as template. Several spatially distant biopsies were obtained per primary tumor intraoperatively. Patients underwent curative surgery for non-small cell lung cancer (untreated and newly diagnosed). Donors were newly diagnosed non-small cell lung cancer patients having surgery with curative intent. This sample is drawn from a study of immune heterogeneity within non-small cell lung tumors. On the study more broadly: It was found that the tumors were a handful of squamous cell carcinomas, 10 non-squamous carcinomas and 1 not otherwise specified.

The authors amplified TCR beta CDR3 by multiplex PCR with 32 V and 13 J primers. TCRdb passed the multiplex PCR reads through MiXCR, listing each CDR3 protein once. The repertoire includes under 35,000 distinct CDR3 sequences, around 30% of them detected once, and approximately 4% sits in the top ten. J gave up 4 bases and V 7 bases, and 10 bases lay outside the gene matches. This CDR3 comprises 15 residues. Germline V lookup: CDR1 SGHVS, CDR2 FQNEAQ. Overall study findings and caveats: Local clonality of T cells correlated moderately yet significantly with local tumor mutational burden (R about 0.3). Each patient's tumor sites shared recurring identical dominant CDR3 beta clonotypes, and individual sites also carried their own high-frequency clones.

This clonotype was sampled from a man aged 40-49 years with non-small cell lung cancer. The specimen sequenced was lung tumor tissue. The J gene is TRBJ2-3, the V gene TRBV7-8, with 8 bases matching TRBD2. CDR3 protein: CASTTSGLGADTQYF. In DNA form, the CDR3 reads TGTGCCAGCACTACTAGCGGTTTAGGGGCAGATACGCAGTATTTT.